These 24 T cell receptor beta chains came from one sample sequenced in a study of OX40 agonist ivuxolimab in advanced cancers. Produced via immunoSEQ multiplex PCR; TCRdb's table is partial and in-frame only. The sample shows more than 95,000 clones, around nine tenths of them seen only once. The specimen comprised CD4+ or CD8+ T cells sorted from blood, sampled in a trial of the OX40 agonist ivuxolimab. The receptors here all came from an adult with an advanced solid tumor such as melanoma, head and neck, liver or kidney cancer.

The rearrangement joins TRBV5-1 to TRBJ1-2; D remains ambiguous. Trimming took off 1 base at V and 8 bases at J, with 6 bases between the two ends. This CDR3 has 11 residues. Germline-derived CDR1 and CDR2 are SGHRS and YFSETQ. The CDR3 coding sequence is TGCGCCAGCAGCTTGAATGGGGGCTACACCTTC. Protein sequence: CASSLNGGYTF.

The rearrangement links TRBV6-5 to TRBJ1-1, with D maybe TRBD1 (5 bases). The CDR3 has 13 amino acids. The germline gives CDR1 MNHEY, CDR2 SVGAGI. V was shortened by 6 bases and J by 11 bases, with 19 bases between the two germline ends. DNA for the CDR3: TGTGCCAGCAGAAGGGGCCATCGTGGGTCCGCTTTCTTT. Translating gives CASRRGHRGSAFF.

This rearrangement joins TRBV23-1 to TRBJ1-5, with D tentatively TRBD1 (5 bases). TRBV23-1 belongs to the ORF category, with a function that is uncertain. V was shortened by 0 bases and J by 0 bases, with 15 bases between the two germline ends. This CDR3 contains 18 residues. CDR3 amino acids: CASSQSWRGDYSNQPQHF. CDR3 nucleotide sequence: TGCGCCAGCAGTCAATCGTGGAGGGGAGATTATAGCAATCAGCCCCAGCATTTT.

This sequence joins TRBV7-9 and TRBJ1-2, with D maybe TRBD1 (5 bases). This CDR3 has 15 amino acids. Germline CDR1 is SEHNR and CDR2 is FQNEAQ (reference sequence). Trimming took 1 base from V and 4 from J, leaving 13 bases between them. This CDR3 reads CASSLVPRAGYGYTF. In DNA, the CDR3 is TGTGCCAGCAGCTTAGTTCCCAGGGCTGGCTATGGCTACACCTTC.

This rearrangement joins TRBV5-1 to TRBJ1-2; 7 bases fit TRBD1. CDR1 and CDR2 (germline): SGHRS, YFSETQ. The trim removed 4 bases at V and 7 bases at J, leaving 10 bases unmatched. This CDR3 has 14 residues. The DNA for the CDR3 is TGCGCCAGCAGCCTGGCAGAGGGGGCGCGTGGCTACACCTTC. Protein product: CASSLAEGARGYTF.

This clone appeared once. The CDR3 DNA follows: TGTGCCAGCAGTGGGGGAAGGGGAAATGAGCAGTTCTTC. Its translation is CASSGGRGNEQFF. The V gene is TRBV5-4, the J gene TRBJ2-1; D is tentatively TRBD1 or TRBD2 (5 bases each). Deletions cut 5 bases from V and 7 bases from J, with 13 bases between. CDR1 is SGHNT, CDR2 YYREEE, per germline (reference sequence). The length of the CDR3 is 13 residues.

The CDR3: CASSLVGSGRVLNEQFF. In DNA, the CDR3 is TGTGCCAGCAGCTTAGTCGGTAGCGGGAGGGTCTTGAATGAGCAGTTCTTC. The rearrangement joins TRBV7-6 to TRBJ2-1, with TRBD2 matching 11 bases. This CDR3 comprises 17 residues. Looked up from germline, CDR1 is SGHVS and CDR2 is FNYEAQ. V shed 1 base and J 7 bases; nucleotides not matched to a gene: 9.

By proportion, this clone is medium-sized. The chain uses TRBV4-2 and TRBJ1-3; a weak D match, TRBD1 (6 bases). Germline V gives CDR1 LGHNA, CDR2 YNFKEQ. V dropped 4 bases and J dropped 9 bases, with 19 bases sitting between them. The CDR3 length is 15 residues. The CDR3 sequence is CASSLTGGGDITIYF. CDR3 bases: TGTGCCAGCAGCCTCACGGGTGGAGGGGACATCACCATATATTTT.

The chain joins TRBV28 to TRBJ2-1; D gene unclear. V lost 3 bases and J 9 bases, leaving 12 bases between the germline ends. Germline V gene data show CDR1 as MDHEN and CDR2 as SYDVKM. This CDR3 is built from 13 residues. The CDR3 DNA sequence: TGTGCCAGCAGTTTTCATAGTGGTAGTGAGCAGTTCTTC. Translation gives CASSFHSGSEQFF. The complete variable domain, with remaining parts taken from reference TRBV28 and TRBJ2-1, reads DVKVTQSSRYLVKRTGEKVFLECVQDMDHENMFWYRQDPGLGLRLIYFSYDVKMKEKGDIPEGYSVSREKKERFSLILESASTNQTSMYLCASSFHSGSEQFFGPGTRLTVL.

J is TRBJ1-5 and V is TRBV6-6, with 9 nucleotides matching TRBD1. V gave up 5 bases and J gave up 4 bases; unmatched junction bases: 6. The germline V gene encodes CDR1 MNHNY and CDR2 SVGAGI (reference sequence). The CDR3 totals 15 residues. In DNA form, the CDR3 reads TGTGCCAGCAGTCGCTCGGGACAGGGTAATCAGCCCCAGCATTTT. It codes for CASSRSGQGNQPQHF.

The chain employs TRBV28 and TRBJ1-5; perhaps TRBD1 as D (5 bases). This CDR3 contains 14 residues. The germline gives CDR1 MDHEN, CDR2 SYDVKM. Trimming shortened V by 2 bases and J by 9 bases, and 14 bases separated the two germline ends. The CDR3 bases are TGTGCCAGCAGTTTAGGGGGGACTGATATGCCCCAGCATTTT. It is translated as CASSLGGTDMPQHF.

V and J are TRBV18 and TRBJ2-7; 8 bases fit TRBD1. The CDR3 spans 12 residues. With V trimmed by 3 bases and J by 6 bases, 1 base remained unmatched. Per germline, CDR1 KGHSH and CDR2 LQKENI. DNA for the CDR3: TGTGCCAGCTCACCGGACAGGGCCGAGCAGTACTTC. Translated, it gives CASSPDRAEQYF.

The chain carries TRBV7-8 and TRBJ2-5; TRBD2 matches 9 bases. The CDR3 is 15 residues long. Germline CDR1 SGHVS, CDR2 FQNEAQ. V shed 1 base, J shed 7 bases, and the junction held 7 bases outside the gene matches. CDR3 amino acids: CASSLGGRDLSTQYF. The CDR3 region has the DNA TGTGCCAGCAGCTTAGGCGGGAGGGACCTTTCGACCCAGTACTTC. The full variable domain, in which reference TRBV7-8 and TRBJ2-5 provide the parts outside the CDR3, is GAGVSQSPRYKVAKRGQDVALRCDPISGHVSLFWYQQALGQGPEFLTYFQNEAQLDKSGLPSDRFFAERPEGSVSTLKIQRTQQEDSAVYLCASSLGGRDLSTQYFGPGTRLLVL.

The rearrangement links TRBV6-5 to TRBJ2-3; D is ambiguous. The CDR3 is 13 residues long. Germline V gene lookup returns CDR1 MNHEY and CDR2 SVGAGI. V was clipped by 8 bases and J by 2 bases, with 11 bases between them. The CDR3 protein is CASASSFTDTQYF. For the CDR3, the DNA is TGTGCCAGCGCTTCAAGTTTCACAGATACGCAGTATTTT.

The chain employs TRBV7-9 and TRBJ2-1; unclear D gene. Trimming took off 1 base at V and 1 base at J, with 14 bases between the two ends. The CDR3 is 17 residues long. The germline V gene has CDR1 SEHNR and CDR2 FQNEAQ (reference sequence). This CDR3 reads CASSLGGGQASYNEQFF. For the CDR3, the DNA is TGTGCCAGCAGCTTAGGGGGTGGGCAGGCGTCCTACAATGAGCAGTTCTTC.

The rearrangement uses TRBV4-1 and TRBJ2-2; D is undetermined. The length of the CDR3 is 15 residues. V lost 1 base, J lost 0 bases, and 6 bases lay in between. CDR1 and CDR2 from the germline V gene are MGHRA and YSYEKL. CDR3 protein: CASSQGFPNTGELFF. The DNA for the CDR3 is TGCGCCAGCAGCCAAGGGTTTCCGAACACCGGGGAGCTGTTTTTT.

The chain has TRBV10-2 and TRBJ1-1, with TRBD1 as a possible D gene (5 bases). The CDR3 is 16 residues long. Per the germline V gene, CDR1 is WSHSY and CDR2 is SAAADI. Trimming shortened V by 1 base and J by 11 bases, and 23 bases separated the two germline ends. This CDR3 is CASSEFRSGTRPGAFF. For the CDR3, the DNA is TGCGCCAGCAGTGAGTTCAGATCCGGGACCAGGCCCGGGGCTTTCTTT.

CDR3 protein: CASSQVDRGPDTQYF. The CDR3 DNA follows: TGCGCCAGCAGCCAAGTGGACAGGGGGCCGGATACGCAGTATTTT. The chain joins TRBV4-1 to TRBJ2-3, with 11 bases matching TRBD1. CDR1 and CDR2 (germline): MGHRA, YSYEKL. Trimming took 1 base from V and 6 from J; bases not matched to a gene: 3. This CDR3 region has 15 residues.

The CDR3 bases are TGTGCCAGCAGTCGTAGCGGGATCGGAGAGACCCAGTACTTC. The encoded protein is CASSRSGIGETQYF. The chain recombines TRBV28 with TRBJ2-5, with 8 bases that match TRBD2. This CDR3 comprises 14 residues. J lost 4 bases, V lost 5 bases, and 6 bases had no gene match. Germline V gives CDR1 MDHEN, CDR2 SYDVKM.

This chain uses TRBV5-1 with TRBJ1-2, with D unclear. The germline gives CDR1 SGHRS, CDR2 YFSETQ. The CDR3 totals 14 residues. V lost 4 bases and J 3 bases, leaving 13 bases between the germline ends. The CDR3 reads CASSRLGEDYGYTF. CDR3 DNA sequence: TGCGCCAGCAGCCGGCTTGGGGAGGACTATGGCTACACCTTC.

This clone came up once. The V call is TRBV18, the J call TRBJ2-7; TRBD1 aligns across 10 bases. The CDR3 is 14 residues long. Germline V gives CDR1 KGHSH, CDR2 LQKENI. Trimming cost V 2 bases and J 2 bases; bases outside gene matches: 0. The chain's CDR3 is CASSPDRGPYEQYF. CDR3 sequence (DNA): TGTGCCAGCTCACCAGACAGGGGGCCCTACGAGCAGTACTTC.

The gene calls are TRBV4-3 and TRBJ2-3; D remains ambiguous. The germline CDR1 and CDR2 sequences are LGHNA and YSLEER. V dropped 1 base and J dropped 7 bases, with 15 bases sitting between them. CDR3 length equals 15 residues. The CDR3 sequence: CASSQGAGFSNTQYF. The CDR3 DNA reads as TGCGCCAGCAGCCAAGGGGCCGGCTTTTCGAATACGCAGTATTTT.

The V call is TRBV28, the J call TRBJ2-7; a possible D gene is TRBD2 (5 bases). V was pared by 5 bases and J by 3 bases, with 20 bases between. CDR3 size: 16 residues. Germline V gene sequence: CDR1 MDHEN, CDR2 SYDVKM. The CDR3 is CASSPRVRGNVYEQYF. CDR3 DNA: TGTGCCAGCAGTCCCCGGGTGAGAGGGAATGTCTACGAGCAGTACTTC. Variable domain in full (rest from reference TRBV28 and TRBJ2-7): DVKVTQSSRYLVKRTGEKVFLECVQDMDHENMFWYRQDPGLGLRLIYFSYDVKMKEKGDIPEGYSVSREKKERFSLILESASTNQTSMYLCASSPRVRGNVYEQYFGPGTRLTVT.

This chain uses TRBV7-2 with TRBJ2-2; 7 bases align to TRBD2. Germline CDR1 SGHTA, CDR2 FQGNSA. The junction had 5 bases not matched to a gene; V was cut back by 0 bases and J by 4 bases. The CDR3 contains 16 residues. CDR3 nucleotide sequence: TGTGCCAGCAGCTTAGCGCCTAGCGGCCGCACCGGGGAGCTGTTTTTT. This sequence encodes CASSLAPSGRTGELFF.